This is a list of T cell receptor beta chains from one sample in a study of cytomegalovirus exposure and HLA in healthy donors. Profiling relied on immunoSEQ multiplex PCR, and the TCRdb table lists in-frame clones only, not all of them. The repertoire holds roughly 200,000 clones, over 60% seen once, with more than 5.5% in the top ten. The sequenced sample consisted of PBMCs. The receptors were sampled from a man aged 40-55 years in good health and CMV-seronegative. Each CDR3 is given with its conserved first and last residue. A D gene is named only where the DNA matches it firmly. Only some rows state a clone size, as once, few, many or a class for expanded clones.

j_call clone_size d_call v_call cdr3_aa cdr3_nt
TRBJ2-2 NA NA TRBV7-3 CASSSGLSTGELFF TGTGCCAGCAGCTCGGGACTCTCCACCGGGGAGCTGTTTTTT
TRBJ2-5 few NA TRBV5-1 CASHRDIKETQYF TGCGCCAGCCATCGGGACATAAAAGAGACCCAGTACTTC
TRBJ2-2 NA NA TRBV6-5 CASSYFGRVNTGELFF TGTGCCAGCAGTTACTTTGGCAGGGTAAACACCGGGGAGCTGTTTTTT
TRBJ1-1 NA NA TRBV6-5 CASSYGPEATEAFF TGTGCCAGCAGTTACGGTCCAGAGGCCACTGAAGCTTTCTTT
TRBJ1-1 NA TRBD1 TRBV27 CASSTGQGWYTEAFF TGTGCCAGCAGCACGGGACAGGGTTGGTACACTGAAGCTTTCTTT
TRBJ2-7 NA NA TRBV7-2 CASSENYEQYF TGTGCCAGCAGCGAGAACTACGAGCAGTACTTC
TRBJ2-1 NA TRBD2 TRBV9 CASSGLAGGYNEQFF TGTGCCAGCAGCGGATTGGCGGGGGGCTACAATGAGCAGTTCTTC
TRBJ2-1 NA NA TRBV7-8 CASSLGVATTLFSYNEQFF TGTGCCAGCAGCTTAGGCGTAGCAACGACTCTCTTTTCCTACAATGAGCAGTTCTTC
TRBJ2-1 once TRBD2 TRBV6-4 CASSDRLAGYNEQFF TGTGCCAGCAGTGACCGGCTAGCGGGGTACAATGAGCAGTTCTTC
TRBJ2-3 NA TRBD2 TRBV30 CAWSYGLAGSTDTQYF TGTGCCTGGAGTTACGGACTAGCGGGGAGCACAGATACGCAGTATTTT